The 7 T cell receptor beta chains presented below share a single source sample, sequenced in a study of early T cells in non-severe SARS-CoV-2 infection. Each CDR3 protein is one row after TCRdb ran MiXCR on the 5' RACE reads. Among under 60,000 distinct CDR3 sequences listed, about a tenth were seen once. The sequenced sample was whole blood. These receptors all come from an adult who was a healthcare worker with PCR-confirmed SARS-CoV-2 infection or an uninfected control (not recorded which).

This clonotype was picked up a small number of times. CDR3 in DNA: TGTGCCAGCAGGGGACTCCGGAATGAAAAACTGTTTTTT. Protein product: CASRGLRNEKLFF. The chain employs TRBV2 and TRBJ1-4, with a weak D call TRBD1 (5 bases). Trimming removed 6 bases at V and 5 bases at J, with 10 bases between. The germline V gene has CDR1 SNHLY and CDR2 FYNNEI. The CDR3 loop spans 13 amino acids.

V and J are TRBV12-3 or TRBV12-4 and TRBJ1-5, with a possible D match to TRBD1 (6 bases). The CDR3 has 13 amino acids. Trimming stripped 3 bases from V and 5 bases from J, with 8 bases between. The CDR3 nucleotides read TGTGCCAGCAGTTTCGGGGGCCATCAGCCCCAGCATTTT. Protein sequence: CASSFGGHQPQHF.

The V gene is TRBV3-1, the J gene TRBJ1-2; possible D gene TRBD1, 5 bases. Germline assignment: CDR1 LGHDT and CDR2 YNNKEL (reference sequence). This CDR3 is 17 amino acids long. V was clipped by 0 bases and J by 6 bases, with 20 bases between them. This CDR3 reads CASSQERLIGGVDGYTF. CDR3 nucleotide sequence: TGTGCCAGCAGCCAAGAGCGCCTAATCGGAGGGGTCGATGGCTACACCTTC.

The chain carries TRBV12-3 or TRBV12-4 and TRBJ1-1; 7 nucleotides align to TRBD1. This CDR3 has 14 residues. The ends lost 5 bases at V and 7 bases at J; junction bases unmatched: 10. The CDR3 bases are TGTGCCAGCAGTCTCCCCCGTGACAGGGTTGAAGCTTTCTTT. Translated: CASSLPRDRVEAFF.

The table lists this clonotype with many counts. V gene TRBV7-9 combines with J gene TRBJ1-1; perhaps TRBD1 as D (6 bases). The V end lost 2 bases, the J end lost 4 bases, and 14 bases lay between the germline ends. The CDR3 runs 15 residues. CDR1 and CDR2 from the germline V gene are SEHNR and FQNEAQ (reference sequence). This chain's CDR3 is CASSLQGLKSTEAFF. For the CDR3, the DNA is TGTGCCAGCAGCTTACAGGGGCTGAAGTCCACTGAAGCTTTCTTT.

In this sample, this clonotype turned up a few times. CDR3 sequence: CAWRRAGKYGYTF. The DNA of the CDR3 is TGTGCCTGGAGAAGGGCAGGGAAGTATGGCTACACCTTC. The chain combines TRBV30 with TRBJ1-2, with a weak D call TRBD1 (5 bases). The CDR3 spans 13 residues. Germline V gives CDR1 GTSNPN, CDR2 SVGIG (reference sequence). The V end lost 3 bases, the J end lost 5 bases, and 13 bases lay between the germline ends. Full variable domain (remainder filled in from reference TRBV30 and TRBJ1-2): SQTIHQWPATLVQPVGSPLSLECTVEGTSNPNLYWYRQAAGRGLQLLFYSVGIGQISSEVPQNLSASRPQDRQFILSSKKLLLSDSGFYLCAWRRAGKYGYTFGSGTRLTVV.

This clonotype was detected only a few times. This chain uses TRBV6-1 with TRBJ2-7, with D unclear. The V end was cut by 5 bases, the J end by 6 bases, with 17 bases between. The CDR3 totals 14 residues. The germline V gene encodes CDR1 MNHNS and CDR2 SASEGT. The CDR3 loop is CASSLGSLLGEQYF. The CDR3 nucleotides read TGTGCCAGCAGTCTCGGCAGCCTCCTTGGCGAGCAGTACTTC.